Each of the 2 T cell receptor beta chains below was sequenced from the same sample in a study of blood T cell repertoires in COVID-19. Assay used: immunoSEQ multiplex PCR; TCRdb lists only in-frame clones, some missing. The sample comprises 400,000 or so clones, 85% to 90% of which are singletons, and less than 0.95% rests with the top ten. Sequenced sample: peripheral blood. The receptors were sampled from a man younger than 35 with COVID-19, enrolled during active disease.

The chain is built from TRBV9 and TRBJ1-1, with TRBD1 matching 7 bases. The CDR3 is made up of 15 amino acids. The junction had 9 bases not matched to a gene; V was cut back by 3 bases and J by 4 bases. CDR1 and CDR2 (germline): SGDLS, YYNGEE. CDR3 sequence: CASSDRGDGITEAFF. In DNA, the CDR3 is TGTGCCAGCAGCGACAGGGGCGATGGGATCACTGAAGCTTTCTTT.

Written as DNA, the CDR3 is TGTGCCAGCAGCCCCAGCGGCGGGGGGAAGGCCGGGGAGCTGTTTTTT. Protein product: CASSPSGGGKAGELFF. V and J are TRBV7-9 and TRBJ2-2; 8 bases fit TRBD2. CDR1 is SEHNR, CDR2 FQNEAQ, per germline (reference sequence). CDR3 length equals 16 residues. The junction had 11 bases not matched to a gene; V was cut back by 5 bases and J by 6 bases. The complete variable domain, with remaining parts taken from reference TRBV7-9 and TRBJ2-2, reads DTGVSQNPRHKITKRGQNVTFRCDPISEHNRLYWYRQTLGQGPEFLTYFQNEAQLEKSRLLSDRFSAERPKGSFSTLEIQRTEQGDSAMYLCASSPSGGGKAGELFFGEGSRLTVL.